This T cell receptor (beta chain) was observed in a study of blood T cell repertoires in COVID-19 (dated by TCRdb to the early 2020s). Broadly, across the study: The collaborator samples originated in the United States, Italy and Spain and spanned the acute and convalescent phases of COVID-19. The material from the prospective study consisted of cDNA or gDNA derived from T cells, B-cell-depleted T cells, or PBMCs. Deeply sampled blood TCRbeta repertoires from subjects exposed to, actively infected with, or recovered from COVID-19 were included in the dataset. A freely available public database, intended as a resource for researchers studying the immune response to SARS-CoV-2, is where the repertoires were released. Samples were obtained from the ongoing ImmuneRACE study (first 160 participants) and from about 1,300 subjects provided by 6 global collaborators. Nearly every sample came with metadata listing a de-identified subject ID, COVID-19 status, age in years and sex. Where available, HLA class I and class II types were obtained from metadata supplied by the sample provider rather than from assay-based typing.

The CDR3 spans 14 residues, from the cysteine through the phenylalanine. Of all the DNA, just the CDR3 is kept, 42 bases in frame from base 1. CDR1 and CDR2 (SGHAT, FQNNGV) derive from the germline V gene. The trim is 3 bases for V and 0 bases for J, with a gap of 7 bases between the germline ends. Whole blood was collected in K2EDTA tubes by collaborating institutions according to the institutions' own protocols. For TCRbeta analysis, collaborator samples were shipped as frozen whole blood, as isolated PBMCs, or as DNA extracted from either sample type. As to this clone: Its antigen remains unidentified. Nothing much larger sits one base from this clone, and base qualities are not available.

TCRbeta CDR3 regions were amplified from genomic DNA by means of the immunoSEQ Assay, a bias-controlled multiplex PCR. Per the authors' processing: Within the assay, amplification of reference gene primers was used to estimate how many nucleated cells each sample contained. To quantify the absolute abundance of each unique TCRbeta CDR3 rearrangement, sequence reads were collapsed and filtered. For each sample, productive Simpson clonality was calculated by taking the square root of Simpson's diversity index across productive rearrangements. This is the immuneACCESS table as TCRdb keeps it, with only in-frame sequences that have V and J called. A part of the clones is gone; compared with another copy, unresolved V genes explain less than half, and the rest is unexplained. That table furnishes V, J and clone size, whereas the DNA furnished D and trimming. This sample is represented by around 140,000 clones; approximately 84% of them were singletons. The top ten hold roughly 2.6% of the sample.

Broader findings and caveats from the paper: Clinical and demographic metadata were provided uncurated, with the amount varying by source and participant.

The receptor comes from a human donor with acute or convalescent COVID-19. The donor label of this sample is uncertain. Sequenced input: peripheral blood. Here the chain combines TRBV11-2 and TRBJ2-3, with TRBD2 tentatively as D gene (6 bases match). The sequenced DNA is TGTGCCAGCAGCTTTGGGACTAGCACAGATACGCAGTATTTT. The resulting protein is CASSFGTSTDTQYF.